A selection of T cell receptor beta chains follows, all from one sample in a study of post-analysis software for immune sequencing data. TCRdb reprocessed the PCR reads with MiXCR, giving one entry per CDR3 protein. The sample has under 900,000 distinct CDR3 sequences, about 53% seen once. The sample consisted of blood. The receptor source for this set is a girl aged 10-17 years with multiple sclerosis. CDR3s include the opening cysteine and the closing phenylalanine or tryptophan. The D gene is left open where the match is weak. A clone size is listed for some rows: how often the clone was seen (once, few, many), or a class if it is expanded.

TRBJ2-5,.,.,TRBV20-1,TGCAGTGCTAATCGGGGTAGCGGAGTCGAAGAGACCCAGTACTTC,CSANRGSGVEETQYF
TRBJ1-6,.,.,TRBV5-5,TGTGCCAGCAGCTTGGTTAGGACGGGGAGCTCCTATAATTCACCCCTCCACTTT,CASSLVRTGSSYNSPLHF
TRBJ1-5,.,.,TRBV11-2,TGTGCCAGCAGCCCCCCGGTGGTTTATCGGCCCCAGCATTTT,CASSPPVVYRPQHF
TRBJ1-6,.,TRBD1,TRBV3-1,TGTGCCAGCAGCCACCTAAGGGGGCCTTCAGGGGGTCCCCTCCACTTT,CASSHLRGPSGGPLHF
TRBJ2-7,once,TRBD2,TRBV7-3,TGTGCCAGCAGCTTACAGCGGGGGTACGAGCAGTACTTC,CASSLQRGYEQYF
TRBJ1-2,.,.,TRBV6-4,TGTGCCAGCGCGCGTGAGGCCGGGGTTAACTATGGCTACACCTTC,CASAREAGVNYGYTF
TRBJ2-5,few,.,TRBV20-1,TGCAGTGCCAGGGGAGGGACCCAGTACTTC,CSARGGTQYF
TRBJ2-7,few,.,TRBV9,TGTGCCAGCAGCGTAGGTAGAGTCTCCTACGAGCAGTACTTC,CASSVGRVSYEQYF
TRBJ1-4,once,TRBD1,TRBV12-3/TRBV12-4,TGTGCCAGCAGTTTTAATATGGGACAGGGTGGAGTGAGGAAACTGTTTTTT,CASSFNMGQGGVRKLFF
TRBJ2-7,.,.,TRBV6-2/TRBV6-3,TGTGCCAGCAGTTCCAATCTCAGGGGTTACGAGCAGTACTTC,CASSSNLRGYEQYF
TRBJ1-5,.,TRBD1,TRBV10-3,TGTGCCATCAGTGAGACGATTCGACAGGGAATTCGGCAGCCCCAGCATTTT,CAISETIRQGIRQPQHF
TRBJ2-7,few,.,TRBV20-1,TGCAGTGCTAGAGATCTGGGAGGACCTTACGAGCAGTACTTC,CSARDLGGPYEQYF
TRBJ2-5,.,TRBD2,TRBV6-1,TGTGCCAGCAGTGAGCGGGGGGCCCAAGAGACCCAGTACTTC,CASSERGAQETQYF
TRBJ2-7,few,.,TRBV29-1,TGCAGCGTTTACCTTGAGGAGCAGTACTTC,CSVYLEEQYF
TRBJ2-7,.,.,TRBV12-3/TRBV12-4,TGTGCCAGCAGTTTAGTACCAGCAGGGGAGCAGTACTTC,CASSLVPAGEQYF
TRBJ2-5,.,TRBD2,TRBV25-1,TGTGCCAGCAGTGGGCCGGGACTAGCGGGGGAGCGAGAGACCCAGTACTTC,CASSGPGLAGERETQYF
TRBJ2-7,once,.,TRBV6-2/TRBV6-3,TGTGCCAGCAGTTACTCGCCAGGGCCCTTTGAGCAGTACTTC,CASSYSPGPFEQYF
TRBJ2-3,.,TRBD1,TRBV13,TGTGCCAGCAGCAAACAGGGGCCGTCCACAGATACGCAGTATTTT,CASSKQGPSTDTQYF
TRBJ1-2,.,.,TRBV12-3/TRBV12-4,TGTGCCAGCAACCAGGGGTTCCGTGATGGCTACACCTTC,CASNQGFRDGYTF
TRBJ2-1,once,.,TRBV5-1,TGCGCCAGCAGCTTGAAGGACACGGGTCAACAGTTCTTC,CASSLKDTGQQFF
TRBJ1-5,.,TRBD1,TRBV20-1,TGCAGTGCTAGAGCGGGGGGCCGGGACAGGGTAATTTTCAATCAGCCCCAGCATTTT,CSARAGGRDRVIFNQPQHF
TRBJ1-1,.,.,TRBV7-2,TGTGCCAGCAGCTTAGAGCTTGGGAGGAGGCGGGCTTTCTTT,CASSLELGRRRAFF
TRBJ2-5,once,.,TRBV7-8,TGTACTATCCAGACCGGGGCAGGTTTTTTCGAGACCCAGTACTTC,CTIQTGAGFFETQYF
TRBJ2-1,.,TRBD1,TRBV12-3/TRBV12-4,TGTGCCAGCAGCTCCGGGACAGGGGCCTTGCATGAGCAGTTCTTC,CASSSGTGALHEQFF
TRBJ1-2,.,TRBD1,TRBV12-3/TRBV12-4,TGTGCCAGCACGTCGACAGGGAACAACTATGGCTACACCTTC,CASTSTGNNYGYTF
TRBJ2-7,.,TRBD2,TRBV11-2,TGTGCCAGCAGATACACTAGCGGGAGGGACTACGAGCAGTACTTC,CASRYTSGRDYEQYF
TRBJ2-1,few,TRBD2,TRBV20-1,TGCAGTGCTAGGGGGACTAATCACAATGAGCAGTTCTTC,CSARGTNHNEQFF
TRBJ2-7,.,.,TRBV10-3,TGTGCCATCAGTATTGGCAGCTCCTACGAGCAGTACTTC,CAISIGSSYEQYF
TRBJ2-7,.,.,TRBV7-2,TGTGCCAGCAGCTCCGCGATTAAGTCCTACGAGCAGTACTTC,CASSSAIKSYEQYF
TRBJ2-7,few,TRBD2,TRBV5-1,TGCGCCAGCAGCCCGGGACTAGCGGGAGTCGGCTACGAGCAGTACTTC,CASSPGLAGVGYEQYF
TRBJ2-5,few,.,TRBV15,TGTGCCACCAGCAGAGATCTGGGGGAAGAGACCCAGTACTTC,CATSRDLGEETQYF
TRBJ2-5,.,.,TRBV20-1,TGCAGTGCCCAACCCACCCGTGGGAACCAAGAGACCCAGTACTTC,CSAQPTRGNQETQYF
TRBJ2-5,.,.,TRBV5-1,TGCGCCAGCAGCTTGGACGGGGGAGGATACCAAGAGACCCAGTACTTC,CASSLDGGGYQETQYF
TRBJ2-2,.,TRBD2,TRBV4-1,TGCGCCAGCAGCCTAACCTCTAGCGGGTTTAACACCGGGGAGCTGTTTTTT,CASSLTSSGFNTGELFF
TRBJ1-2,.,.,TRBV7-2,TGTGCCAGCAGCTTTCATAGCATGGTGACTAACTATGGCTACACCTTC,CASSFHSMVTNYGYTF
TRBJ2-3,.,.,TRBV14,TGTGCCAGCAGCCCGTTAGGGACGGGCTTCAGCACAGATACGCAGTATTTT,CASSPLGTGFSTDTQYF
TRBJ2-1,.,.,TRBV2,TGTGCCAGCAGGGGGGCGGGAGCCGCCTACAATGAGCAGTTCTTC,CASRGAGAAYNEQFF
TRBJ2-5,many,.,TRBV18,TGTGCCAGCTCACCACAGCGAGAGACCCAGTACTTC,CASSPQRETQYF
TRBJ2-3,few,TRBD2,TRBV29-1,TGCAGCGTTCGGCCGGGACTAGCGGGATCCACAGATACGCAGTATTTT,CSVRPGLAGSTDTQYF
TRBJ2-4,once,TRBD2,TRBV27,TGTGCCAGCAGTTTTTTCGGGGGGGCGGACATTCAGTACTTC,CASSFFGGADIQYF
TRBJ2-7,.,TRBD2,TRBV10-3,TGTGCCACTACCGGACTAGCGGGAACCTACGAGCAGTACTTC,CATTGLAGTYEQYF
TRBJ2-2,few,.,TRBV24-1,TGTGCCACCAGTGCGGGTGGACCGAAAAAATTGAACACCGGGGAGCTGTTTTTT,CATSAGGPKKLNTGELFF
TRBJ2-7,once,.,TRBV27,TGTGCCAGCAGTTTAAAATCAGGGGCCCCGAGATCCTACGAGCAGTACTTC,CASSLKSGAPRSYEQYF
TRBJ2-5,few,.,TRBV5-1,TGCGCCAGCGGCCAGGGGGGGGAGACCCAGTACTTC,CASGQGGETQYF
TRBJ2-7,few,.,TRBV28,TGTGCCAGCAGTCAGGAGCGGGCAGACTACGAGCAGTACTTC,CASSQERADYEQYF
TRBJ2-6,few,.,TRBV7-3,TGTGCCAGCAGCCTATACTCGCTCGGGGGGGCCAACGTCCTGACTTTC,CASSLYSLGGANVLTF
TRBJ2-2,once,.,TRBV5-1,TGCGCCAGCAGCCCTCCTGGGACACCCGAACCGAACACCGGGGAGCTGTTTTTT,CASSPPGTPEPNTGELFF
TRBJ2-7,.,.,TRBV5-1,TGCGCCAGCAGCTCGAATGCCGACCCGGGCCATTTCTACGAGCAGTACTTC,CASSSNADPGHFYEQYF
TRBJ1-5,.,.,TRBV20-1,TGCAGTGCTAGAGAAGGGGCTATCAATCAGCCCCAGCATTTT,CSAREGAINQPQHF
TRBJ2-1,.,TRBD1,TRBV7-2,TGTGCCAGCAGCTCCGGGACAGGGGGTCTCTATGAGCAGTTCTTC,CASSSGTGGLYEQFF
TRBJ1-1,.,.,TRBV30,TGTGCCTGGAGATTTCTGGTGAACACTGAAGCTTTCTTT,CAWRFLVNTEAFF
TRBJ2-3,.,.,TRBV9,TGTGCCAGCAGCGGGGGGGCCGAAGATACGCAGTATTTT,CASSGGAEDTQYF
TRBJ2-3,few,.,TRBV7-9,TGTGCCAGCAGCCCTGGGCCCGGCACAGATACGCAGTATTTT,CASSPGPGTDTQYF
TRBJ2-1,few,TRBD2,TRBV7-2,TGTGCCAGCAGCTTAGCCGCAATAGCGGGAGGGTTCTACAATGAGCAGTTCTTC,CASSLAAIAGGFYNEQFF
TRBJ2-1,.,.,TRBV20-1,TGCAGTGCTAGAGATCTAGTGGGAGAGTTCTCCTACAATGAGCAGTTCTTC,CSARDLVGEFSYNEQFF
TRBJ1-1,.,.,TRBV29-1,TGCAGCGTTCTACGGGACACTGAAGCTTTCTTT,CSVLRDTEAFF
TRBJ2-7,few,.,TRBV27,TGTGCCAGCAGTTCCCTAGAATCACCGACAGCTTCCTACGAGCAGTACTTC,CASSSLESPTASYEQYF